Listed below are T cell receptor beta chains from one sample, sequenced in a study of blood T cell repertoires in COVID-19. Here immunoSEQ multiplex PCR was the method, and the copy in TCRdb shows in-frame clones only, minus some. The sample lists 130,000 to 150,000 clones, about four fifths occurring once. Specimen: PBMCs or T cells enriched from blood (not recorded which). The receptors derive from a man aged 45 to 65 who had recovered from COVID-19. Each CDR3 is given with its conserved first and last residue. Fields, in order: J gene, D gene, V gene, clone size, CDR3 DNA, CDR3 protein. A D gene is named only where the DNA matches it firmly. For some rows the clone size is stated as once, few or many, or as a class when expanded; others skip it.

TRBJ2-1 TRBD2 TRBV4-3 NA TGCGCCAGCAGCCAAGACGGGGGGGCCTATGAGCAGTTCTTC CASSQDGGAYEQFF
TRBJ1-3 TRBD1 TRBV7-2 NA TGTGCCAGCAGCTTAACGTCCGGGACAGGTCACACCATATATTTT CASSLTSGTGHTIYF
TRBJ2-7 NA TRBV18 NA TGTGCCAGCTCACCACCGATGGGGAGCTCCTACGAGCAGTACTTC CASSPPMGSSYEQYF
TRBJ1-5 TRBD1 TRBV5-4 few TGTGCCAGCAGCTCACAGGGGGATGGCAATCAGCCCCAGCATTTT CASSSQGDGNQPQHF
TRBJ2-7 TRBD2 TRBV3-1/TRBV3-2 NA TGTGCCAGCATACCCCAGCCAAAGGAGGGCGGGGGGGACCACGAGCAGTACTTC CASIPQPKEGGGDHEQYF
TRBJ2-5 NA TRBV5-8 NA TGTGCCAGCAGCTTGGGATCCGATCGGAGAGGAAGACCCCAGTACTTC CASSLGSDRRGRPQYF
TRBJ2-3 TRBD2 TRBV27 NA TGTGCCAGCAGTCTACTAGCGGGGCCCCTTGATACGCAGTATTTT CASSLLAGPLDTQYF
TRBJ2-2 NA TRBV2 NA TGTGCCAGCAGTGAATTTCCAGTGAACACCGGGGAGCTGTTTTTT CASSEFPVNTGELFF
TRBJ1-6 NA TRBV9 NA TGTGCCAGCAGCCCCAAAGGCAGGATTCAGTCTAATTCACCCCTCCACTTT CASSPKGRIQSNSPLHF
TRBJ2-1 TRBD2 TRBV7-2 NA TGTGCCAGCAGCTTAGATAGCGGGGGGGCGCGGAATGAGCAGTTCTTC CASSLDSGGARNEQFF
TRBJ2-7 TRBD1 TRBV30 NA TGTGCCTGGAATGACGGGACAGCCTACGAGCAGTACTTC CAWNDGTAYEQYF
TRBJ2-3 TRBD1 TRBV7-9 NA TGTGCCAGCAGCTTAGGCCAGGGGGCCCTTCCTAGCACAGATACGCAGTATTTT CASSLGQGALPSTDTQYF
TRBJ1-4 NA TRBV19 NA TGTGCCAGTAGTTGGAGGTCTGCAACTAATGAAAAACTGTTTTTT CASSWRSATNEKLFF
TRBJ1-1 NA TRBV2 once TGTGCCAGCAGTGGAAGGGGAGGTAACACTGAAGCTTTCTTT CASSGRGGNTEAFF
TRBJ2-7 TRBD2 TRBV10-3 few TGTGCCATCAGTGGCCGACTAGCGGGGGGGCCGGAGCAGTACTTC CAISGRLAGGPEQYF
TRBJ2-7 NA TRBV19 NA TGTGCCAGTAGTATGGTTAACGGCGGGATCGAGCAGTACTTC CASSMVNGGIEQYF
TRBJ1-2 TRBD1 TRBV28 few TGTGCCAGCAGGGGACAGGGGGGTGCCTATGGCTACACCTTC CASRGQGGAYGYTF
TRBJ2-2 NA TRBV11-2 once TGTGCCAGCAGCTTAGATTCTTTCAGGGGTACCGGGGAGCTGTTTTTT CASSLDSFRGTGELFF
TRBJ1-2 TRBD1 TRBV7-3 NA TGTGCCAGCAGCTTAACCGGGACAGGGAAAGGGGTTGATGGCTACACCTTC CASSLTGTGKGVDGYTF
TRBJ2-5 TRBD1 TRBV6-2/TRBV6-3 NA TGTGCCAGCAGTACCGGGACAGGGGTAAGAGAGACCCAGTACTTC CASSTGTGVRETQYF
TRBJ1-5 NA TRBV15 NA TGTGCCACCACCTCCCGGAGGGGTAGCAATCAGCCCCAGCATTTT CATTSRRGSNQPQHF
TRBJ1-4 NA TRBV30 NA TGTGCCTGGAGTGTACGTGTCAGAGACTATGAAAAACTGTTTTTT CAWSVRVRDYEKLFF
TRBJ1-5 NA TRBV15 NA TGTGCCACCAGCAGAGATTCAGGGAGCAATCAGCCCCAGCATTTT CATSRDSGSNQPQHF
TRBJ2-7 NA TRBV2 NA TGTGCCAGCATTCCCACCGCTGAGGCCGAGCAGTACTTC CASIPTAEAEQYF
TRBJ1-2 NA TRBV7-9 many TGTGCCAGCGGACAGAACTATGGCTACACCTTC CASGQNYGYTF
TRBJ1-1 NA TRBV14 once TGTGCCAGCAGCCAACCAGGGGTCACTGAAGCTTTCTTT CASSQPGVTEAFF
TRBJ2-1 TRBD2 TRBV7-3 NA TGTGCCAGCAGCTTAACGGGCGGGGGCTCCTACAATGAGCAGTTCTTC CASSLTGGGSYNEQFF
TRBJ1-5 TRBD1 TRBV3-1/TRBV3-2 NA TGTGCCAGCAGCCAAGATAGGGACAGGAGACGGGAAAGCAATCAGCCCCAGCATTTT CASSQDRDRRRESNQPQHF
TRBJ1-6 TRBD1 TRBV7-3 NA TGTGCCAGCAGCTCGACAGGGGGCTCGAATTCACCCCTCCACTTT CASSSTGGSNSPLHF
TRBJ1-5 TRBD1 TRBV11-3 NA TGTGCCAGCACCCTTATCACCGGGACAGGGTATAGTCAGCCCCAGCATTTT CASTLITGTGYSQPQHF
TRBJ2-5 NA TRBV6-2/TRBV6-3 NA TGTGCCAGCAGTTACGGAGGGGGGGGGACCCAGTACTTC CASSYGGGGTQYF
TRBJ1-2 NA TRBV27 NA TGTGCCAGCAGCCCCACTCCCGCGTGTGCCTTC CASSPTPACAF
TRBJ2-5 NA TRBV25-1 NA TGTGCCAGCAGTGAAGGTCTTGGAGCTGAGACCCAGTACTTC CASSEGLGAETQYF
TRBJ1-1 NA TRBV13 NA TGTGCCAGCAGCTTCGCGTCGAACACTGAAGCTTTCTTT CASSFASNTEAFF
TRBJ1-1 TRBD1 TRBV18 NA TGTGCCAGCTCACCACCACAGGGGCTGAAAGAAGCTTTCTTT CASSPPQGLKEAFF
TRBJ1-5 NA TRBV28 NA TGTGCCAGCAGTTCAGCGCTCTTATACAATCAGCCCCAGCATTTT CASSSALLYNQPQHF
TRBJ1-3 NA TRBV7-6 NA TGTGCCAGCAGTCCCACGGTCTCTGGAAACACCATATATTTT CASSPTVSGNTIYF
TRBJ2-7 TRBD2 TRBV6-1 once TGTGCCAGCAGTGAAGAGGTAGCGGGGGTGTCCTACGAGCAGTACTTC CASSEEVAGVSYEQYF
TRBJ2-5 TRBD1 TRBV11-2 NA TGTGCCTGCAGCCCAAGAAAGGACAGGGGGAGGGAGACCCAGTACTTC CACSPRKDRGRETQYF
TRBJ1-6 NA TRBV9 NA TGTGCCAGCAGCGTAGGGCAGGGCGAACCCCTCCACTTT CASSVGQGEPLHF
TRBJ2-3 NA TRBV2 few TGTGCCAGCAGGGCGGATGGCACAGATACGCAGTATTTT CASRADGTDTQYF
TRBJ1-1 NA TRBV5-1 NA TGCGCCAGCAGCTTGGCCCCAGGCTACGACACTGAAGCTTTCTTT CASSLAPGYDTEAFF
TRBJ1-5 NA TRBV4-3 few TGCGCCAGCAGCCAAGGTTTAAATCAGCCCCAGCATTTT CASSQGLNQPQHF
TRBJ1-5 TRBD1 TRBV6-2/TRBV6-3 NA TGTGCCAGCAGTTCCAATACAGGGGGCGTAGAGCCCCAGCATTTT CASSSNTGGVEPQHF
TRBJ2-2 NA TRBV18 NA TGTGCCAGCTCACCACCGGGACAAACGAACACCGGGGAGCTGTTTTTT CASSPPGQTNTGELFF
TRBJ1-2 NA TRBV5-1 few TGCGCCAGCAGCGTCAGACAGATTGATGGCTACACCTTC CASSVRQIDGYTF
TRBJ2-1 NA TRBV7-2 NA TGTGCCAGCAGCTTAGGCGGGATCTACAATGAGCAGTTCTTC CASSLGGIYNEQFF
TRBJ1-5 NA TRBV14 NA TGTGCCAGCAGCCGAACGCCCGCGACAGTTAGCAATCAGCCCCAGCATTTT CASSRTPATVSNQPQHF
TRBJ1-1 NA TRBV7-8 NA TGTGCCAGCAGCTTAAAACAGGAATTCCTTGAAGCTTTCTTT CASSLKQEFLEAFF